The 9 T cell receptor beta chains in this list originate from one sample, sequenced in a study of shared T cell receptors in the human thymus. Profiled with immunoSEQ multiplex PCR; TCRdb holds only in-frame clones, not every one. The table lists some 720,000 clones, 88% of them singletons. These data were likewise used in another study, on human thymus T cells.

Sequencing used thymocytes. These receptors were obtained from a boy under two years old with a congenital heart defect.

The V gene is TRBV25-1, the J gene TRBJ2-1; D may be TRBD1 (6 bases). The CDR3 is 13 residues long. The germline V and J ends were trimmed by 4 bases and 7 bases, with 11 bases remaining between them. Germline assignment: CDR1 MGHDK and CDR2 SYGVNS. The CDR3 region is CASSGRTDNEQFF. In nucleotides, the CDR3 is TGTGCCAGCAGTGGCCGGACAGATAATGAGCAGTTCTTC.

The J gene is TRBJ1-1, the V gene TRBV7-6; D is unresolved. Germline V CDR1 and CDR2: SGHVS, FNYEAQ. This CDR3 is 13 amino acids long. The germline V and J ends were trimmed by 5 bases and 4 bases, with 11 bases remaining between them. For the CDR3, the DNA is TGTGCCAGCAGCCTGAGGGAGGGCACTGAAGCTTTCTTT. This encodes CASSLREGTEAFF.

The V and J genes are TRBV4-1 and TRBJ2-1; 13 bases are a match to TRBD2. CDR3 length: 19 residues. V lost 0 bases, J lost 5 bases, and 10 bases stayed unmatched. Per the germline V gene, CDR1 is MGHRA and CDR2 is YSYEKL. The CDR3 coding sequence is TGCGCCAGCAGCCAAGATACCGGGATGACTAGCGGGAGGAACAATGAGCAGTTCTTC. It translates to CASSQDTGMTSGRNNEQFF.

The chain joins TRBV4-3 to TRBJ2-2; perhaps TRBD1 as D (5 bases). Looked up from germline, CDR1 is LGHNA and CDR2 is YSLEER. The CDR3 sequence is 15 residues long. V lost 2 bases and J lost 6, with 13 bases in between. The DNA for the CDR3 is TGCGCCAGCAGCCAAAGGCGGCCAGGGCCCGGGGAGCTGTTTTTT. Translation: CASSQRRPGPGELFF.

This chain joins TRBV5-1 and TRBJ2-1, with 14 nucleotides matching TRBD2. This CDR3 spans 17 amino acids. V was pared by 0 bases and J by 4 bases, with 3 bases of the junction left unmatched. Germline CDR1 is SGHRS and CDR2 is YFSETQ. This chain's CDR3 is CASSLVGTSGRYNEQFF. As DNA, the CDR3 is TGCGCCAGCAGCTTGGTTGGGACTAGCGGGAGATACAATGAGCAGTTCTTC.

The CDR3 region is CASTKGTSGNSEQYF. Written as DNA, the CDR3 is TGTGCCAGCACCAAAGGGACTAGCGGGAACTCCGAGCAGTACTTC. The chain combines TRBV11-2 with TRBJ2-7; 13 nucleotides align to TRBD2. This CDR3 comprises 15 residues. CDR1 and CDR2 from the germline V gene are SGHAT and FQNNGV. Trimming removed 7 bases from V and 6 bases from J; junction bases left unmatched: 9.

This chain joins TRBV18 and TRBJ2-7, with 9 nucleotides matching TRBD1. CDR1 is KGHSH, CDR2 LQKENI, per germline. V gave up 2 bases and J gave up 3 bases; unmatched junction bases: 5. This CDR3 region has 15 residues. The CDR3 coding sequence is TGTGCCAGCTCACCATCCGGGACAGGGTACTACGAGCAGTACTTC. Residues: CASSPSGTGYYEQYF.

This sequence joins TRBV21-1 and TRBJ2-1; the table gives TRBD1 as D, unverified against the DNA. TRBV21-1 constitutes a pseudogene. This CDR3 comprises 21 residues. The CDR3 sequence is CASSKEHRYRAGSGGDNEQFF. The CDR3 DNA follows: TGTGCCAGCAGCAAAGAGCACAGATACAGGGCTGGGTCGGGCGGTGACAATGAGCAGTTCTTC.

V gene TRBV27 combines with J gene TRBJ2-2; tentative D call: TRBD2 (6 bases). The CDR3 is 14 residues long. The V and J ends lost 4 bases and 6 bases respectively, with 12 bases between them. Germline CDR1 reads MNHEY; CDR2 reads SMNVEV (reference sequence). Here the CDR3 DNA reads TGTGCCAGCAGTTCCTCGACTAGTCCCGGGGAGCTGTTTTTT. This codes for CASSSSTSPGELFF.